These 27 T cell receptor beta chains share one sample of origin, sequenced in a study of identical twins. TCRdb re-called the 5' RACE reads through MiXCR, storing one row per CDR3 protein. The table shows some 250,000 distinct CDR3 sequences, with roughly 13% occurring only once. The same specimen was also included in a second study, on yellow fever vaccine responses in identical twins.

Material for sequencing was memory (CD45RO+) T cells sorted from blood. The receptors stem from a woman aged 18 to 35 in good health.

This clonotype came up a few times. This chain joins TRBV6-4 and TRBJ2-3; 10 nucleotides align to TRBD2. The germline CDR1 and CDR2 sequences are MRHNA and SNTAGT. V was pared by 6 bases and J by 3 bases, with 9 bases of the junction left unmatched. The CDR3 is 16 residues long. The CDR3 DNA follows: TGTGCCAGCAGCGCCCGGGCTAGCGGGGGAACAGATACGCAGTATTTT. As protein: CASSARASGGTDTQYF.

The V call is TRBV4-2, the J call TRBJ2-2; 8 bases map to TRBD1. V shed 0 bases and J 8 bases; nucleotides not matched to a gene: 5. The CDR3 sequence is 15 residues long. Germline CDR1 reads LGHNA; CDR2 reads YNFKEQ. The CDR3 DNA follows: TGTGCCAGCAGCCAAGAGGGGACAGGCAAGGGGGAGCTGTTTTTT. Encoded protein: CASSQEGTGKGELFF.

The chain has TRBV28 and TRBJ2-7; D is possibly TRBD2 (5 bases). There are 16 residues in the CDR3. From germline, CDR1 is MDHEN and CDR2 SYDVKM. The V gene lost 5 bases and the J gene lost 0 bases, with 17 bases spanning the gap. The CDR3 is CASSLLSWRSSYEQYF. DNA of the CDR3: TGTGCCAGCAGTCTACTATCCTGGAGGTCCTCCTACGAGCAGTACTTC.

This clonotype was observed a handful of times. The rearrangement uses TRBV7-2 and TRBJ2-3; D is unresolved. The CDR3 has 13 residues. Per the germline V gene, CDR1 is SGHTA and CDR2 is FQGNSA. Deletions cut 4 bases from V and 2 bases from J, with 7 bases between. CDR3 DNA: TGTGCCAGCAGCTCCCACACCACAGATACGCAGTATTTT. Its translation: CASSSHTTDTQYF. Variable domain in full (rest from reference TRBV7-2 and TRBJ2-3): GAGVSQSPSNKVTEKGKDVELRCDPISGHTALYWYRQSLGQGLEFLIYFQGNSAPDKSGLPSDRFSAERTGGSVSTLTIQRTQQEDSAVYLCASSSHTTDTQYFGPGTRLTVL.

This clonotype was observed at least ten times. This chain uses TRBV29-1 with TRBJ2-1; TRBD1 might be the D (6 bases). V was shortened by 7 bases and J by 10 bases, with 14 bases between the two germline ends. The CDR3 contains 11 residues. Germline-derived CDR1 and CDR2 are SQVTM and ANQGSEA. CDR3 sequence reads: CSGDRDTEQFF. For the CDR3, the DNA is TGCAGCGGTGACCGGGACACGGAGCAGTTCTTC.

The chain uses TRBV4-3 and TRBJ2-6; D is perhaps TRBD2 (7 bases). This CDR3 contains 20 residues. V was shortened by 4 bases and J by 0 bases, with 22 bases between the two germline ends. CDR1 and CDR2 from the germline V gene are LGHNA and YSLEER. CDR3 DNA sequence: TGCGCCAGCAGCCCAGGGGCGACCTCGGGGGGTCCCTCTGGGGCCAACGTCCTGACTTTC. This codes for CASSPGATSGGPSGANVLTF.

This CDR3 is CASSLKASGALNEQFF. CDR3 DNA: TGTGCCAGCAGCTTAAAGGCAAGCGGGGCCCTCAATGAGCAGTTCTTC. J is TRBJ2-1 and V is TRBV7-3; TRBD2 agrees at 7 bases. The length of the CDR3 is 16 residues. Losses at the gene ends were 1 base for V and 6 bases for J; bases not matched to a gene: 9. Germline V gives CDR1 SGHTA, CDR2 FQGTGA.

This chain links TRBV14 with TRBJ2-7; 8 bases align to TRBD2. V dropped 1 base and J dropped 6; count of bases not matched to a gene: 8. CDR3 size: 15 residues. The germline gives CDR1 SGHDN, CDR2 FVKESK. This chain's CDR3 is CASSQAGTSLSEQYF. The DNA of the CDR3 is TGTGCCAGCAGCCAAGCCGGGACTAGTCTCTCCGAGCAGTACTTC.

This clonotype has at least ten counts. The V and J genes are TRBV6-5 and TRBJ2-2; the D gene is possibly TRBD2 (5 bases). The germline V gene has CDR1 MNHEY and CDR2 SVGAGI. V lost 6 bases and J 1 base, leaving 15 bases between the germline ends. The CDR3 is made up of 16 amino acids. The CDR3 is CASRYPPGGNTGELFF. The CDR3 nucleotides read TGTGCCAGCAGGTATCCCCCCGGAGGGAACACCGGGGAGCTGTTTTTT.

This clonotype has just a few counts. The rearrangement joins TRBV2 to TRBJ1-6; 7 nucleotides match TRBD1. J gave up 9 bases and V 6 bases, and 8 bases lay outside the gene matches. Germline CDR1 reads SNHLY; CDR2 reads FYNNEI. The CDR3 has 14 amino acids. This chain's CDR3 is CASRGGTDRSPLHF. CDR3 in DNA: TGTGCCAGCAGGGGGGGGACAGATCGTTCACCCCTCCACTTT.

The rearrangement uses TRBV7-9 and TRBJ2-1, with a tentative D call TRBD1 (5 bases). This CDR3 has 14 residues. The germline V gene has CDR1 SEHNR and CDR2 FQNEAQ (reference sequence). The ends were cut back, 1 base at V and 6 bases at J, with 10 bases in the middle. CDR3 nucleotides: TGTGCCAGCAGCTTAGAGGGCAGGGCCAATGAGCAGTTCTTC. Its translation: CASSLEGRANEQFF. The full variable domain, completed using reference TRBV7-9 and TRBJ2-1, is DTGVSQNPRHKITKRGQNVTFRCDPISEHNRLYWYRQTLGQGPEFLTYFQNEAQLEKSRLLSDRFSAERPKGSFSTLEIQRTEQGDSAMYLCASSLEGRANEQFFGPGTRLTVL.

At least ten counts were recorded for this clonotype. The chain is built from TRBV20-1 and TRBJ2-3; 9 nucleotides agree with TRBD2. The junction had 9 bases not matched to a gene; V was cut back by 5 bases and J by 3 bases. The CDR3 sequence is 15 residues long. Germline CDR1 and CDR2: DFQATT and SNEGSKA (reference sequence). The CDR3 DNA reads as TGCAGTGCTCGCGGACTAGCGTTCGAGACAGATACGCAGTATTTT. It codes for CSARGLAFETDTQYF.

This clonotype was seen a handful of times. This chain joins TRBV7-8 and TRBJ2-7; 10 bases match TRBD1. After removal of 1 base from V and 4 bases from J, the junction contained 4 bases not matched to a gene. The germline gives CDR1 SGHVS, CDR2 FQNEAQ. The CDR3 covers 15 residues. The DNA for the CDR3 is TGTGCCAGCAGCTTAGTGACAGGGGGCTCGTACGAGCAGTACTTC. Its protein is CASSLVTGGSYEQYF.

This clonotype turned up a few times. The chain joins TRBV27 to TRBJ2-2; 8 bases agree with TRBD2. V lost 3 bases, J lost 0 bases, and 12 bases stayed unmatched. The germline V gene encodes CDR1 MNHEY and CDR2 SMNVEV (reference sequence). This CDR3 spans 19 amino acids. CDR3 bases: TGTGCCAGCAGTTTTGAGGGGCTAGCGGGCGTTGCGAACACCGGGGAGCTGTTTTTT. Protein sequence: CASSFEGLAGVANTGELFF.

The J gene is TRBJ2-6, the V gene TRBV6-1; D call uncertain. Trimming removed 6 bases from V and 1 base from J, with 7 bases in between. CDR3 size: 14 residues. Germline values: CDR1 MNHNS, CDR2 SASEGT. The CDR3 here is CASRKGSGANVLTF. The DNA for the CDR3 is TGTGCCAGCAGAAAGGGTTCTGGGGCCAACGTCCTGACTTTC.

The chain has TRBV6-2 or TRBV6-3 and TRBJ2-7, with unresolved D. V lost 0 bases, J lost 7 bases, and 7 bases lay in between. This CDR3 comprises 12 residues. Germline CDR1 and CDR2: MNHEY and SVGEGT. CDR3 sequence: CASSYSKWEQYF. The CDR3 nucleotides are TGTGCCAGCAGTTACTCGAAATGGGAGCAGTACTTC.

This clonotype was found many times. The rearrangement links TRBV9 to TRBJ2-7; D is ambiguous. V was clipped by 2 bases and J by 5 bases, with 14 bases between them. Germline V lookup: CDR1 SGDLS, CDR2 YYNGEE. The CDR3 runs to 14 residues. The CDR3 reads CASSVSSGRDEQYF. The CDR3 DNA is TGTGCCAGCAGCGTGAGTTCTGGAAGGGACGAGCAGTACTTC.

The chain is built from TRBV9 and TRBJ2-2; TRBD2 matches 12 bases. Trimming cost V 10 bases and J 6 bases; bases outside gene matches: 19. This CDR3 is built from 18 residues. CDR1 and CDR2 (germline): SGDLS, YYNGEE. The CDR3 DNA reads as TGTGCCTTCTGTTTCCCTGGACTAGCGGGGCCGGCCGCCGGGGAGCTGTTTTTT. This translates into CAFCFPGLAGPAAGELFF.

This chain connects TRBV7-6 to TRBJ2-2, with TRBD2 matching over 14 bases. J gave up 0 bases and V 5 bases, and 5 bases lay outside the gene matches. Germline assignment: CDR1 SGHVS and CDR2 FNYEAQ. This CDR3 is 18 amino acids long. The CDR3 reads CASSQGTSGGTNTGELFF. CDR3 DNA sequence: TGTGCCAGCAGCCAAGGGACTAGCGGGGGCACGAACACCGGGGAGCTGTTTTTT.

This clonotype was counted only a few times. The gene calls are TRBV28 and TRBJ1-1; TRBD1 matches at 10 bases. This CDR3 region has 13 residues. Germline trimming cut 11 bases from V and 0 bases from J; bases unmatched to any gene: 3. The germline CDR1 and CDR2 sequences are MDHEN and SYDVKM. The CDR3 bases are TGTGCCGGACAGGGGGTTATGAACACTGAAGCTTTCTTT. Its protein is CAGQGVMNTEAFF.

The V gene is TRBV6-2 or TRBV6-3, the J gene TRBJ2-2; maybe TRBD1 (5 bases). Germline V CDR1 and CDR2: MNHEY, SVGEGT. Between the trimmed V and J ends, which lost 2 bases and 7 bases, there was a span of 20 bases. The CDR3 is 17 residues long. CDR3 nucleotides: TGTGCCAGCAGTTACGGGCAGTCAGGGTATAGAAGCGGGGAGCTGTTTTTT. Amino acids: CASSYGQSGYRSGELFF.

The sample holds a few counts of this clonotype. V gene TRBV15 combines with J gene TRBJ2-7; the match to TRBD2 covers 8 bases. This CDR3 region has 15 residues. J lost 4 bases, V lost 4 bases, and 9 bases had no gene match. Germline CDR1 and CDR2: LNHNV and YYDKDF (reference sequence). The CDR3 loop reads CATSTTLSGSYEQYF. DNA of the CDR3: TGTGCCACCAGCACGACCCTGAGCGGGAGTTACGAGCAGTACTTC. The variable domain in full, completed from reference TRBV15 and TRBJ2-7, reads DAMVIQNPRYQVTQFGKPVTLSCSQTLNHNVMYWYQQKSSQAPKLLFHYYDKDFNNEADTPDNFQSRRPNTSFCFLDIRSPGLGDTAMYLCATSTTLSGSYEQYFGPGTRLTVT.

The chain joins TRBV14 to TRBJ2-7, with a weak D call TRBD1 (5 bases). The CDR3 is 18 residues long. Germline V gene data show CDR1 as SGHDN and CDR2 as FVKESK. Trimming stripped 2 bases from V and 1 base from J, with 21 bases between. The CDR3, as DNA: TGTGCCAGCAGCCAATCGGCAAATCCTACAGGTTTTTCCTACGAGCAGTACTTC. This codes for CASSQSANPTGFSYEQYF.

The J gene is TRBJ2-1, the V gene TRBV7-9; no definite D call. The CDR3 is 14 residues long. CDR1 is SEHNR and CDR2 is FQNEAQ in the germline V gene (reference sequence). V was clipped by 4 bases and J by 6 bases, with 13 bases between them. The CDR3 protein is CASSSTSLINEQFF. The DNA of the CDR3 is TGTGCCAGCAGCTCAACCTCCCTGATCAATGAGCAGTTCTTC.

This clonotype has ten or more counts. V and J are TRBV12-3 or TRBV12-4 and TRBJ1-1; D is unclear. The CDR3 spans 11 residues. V lost 6 bases to trimming and J lost 3 bases, with 5 bases between them. The CDR3 protein is CASSLHTEAFF. DNA of the CDR3: TGTGCCAGCAGCCTTCACACTGAAGCTTTCTTT.

V gene TRBV12-5 combines with J gene TRBJ2-5; the D is unclear. This CDR3 has 13 residues. Trimming stripped 1 base from V and 7 bases from J, with 10 bases between. Germline CDR1 LGHNT, CDR2 FRNRAP. CDR3 residues: CASGLGELGTQYF. The DNA for the CDR3 is TGTGCTAGTGGTTTGGGCGAGCTGGGGACCCAGTACTTC. The variable domain in full, completed from reference TRBV12-5 and TRBJ2-5, reads DARVTQTPRHKVTEMGQEVTMRCQPILGHNTVFWYRQTMMQGLELLAYFRNRAPLDDSGMPKDRFSAEMPDATLATLKIQPSEPRDSAVYFCASGLGELGTQYFGPGTRLLVL.

This clonotype has more than one count but fewer than ten. One end of the junction fails to match germline, which may point to a read error. The V and J genes are TRBV29-1 and TRBJ2-3; D is unclear. The CDR3 has 13 amino acids. Germline lookup yields CDR1 SQVTM and CDR2 ANQGSEA. In DNA, the CDR3 is TGCAGCGTGGAAGGCGACAACACAGATACGCAGTATTTT. Translating gives CSVEGDNTDTQYF.